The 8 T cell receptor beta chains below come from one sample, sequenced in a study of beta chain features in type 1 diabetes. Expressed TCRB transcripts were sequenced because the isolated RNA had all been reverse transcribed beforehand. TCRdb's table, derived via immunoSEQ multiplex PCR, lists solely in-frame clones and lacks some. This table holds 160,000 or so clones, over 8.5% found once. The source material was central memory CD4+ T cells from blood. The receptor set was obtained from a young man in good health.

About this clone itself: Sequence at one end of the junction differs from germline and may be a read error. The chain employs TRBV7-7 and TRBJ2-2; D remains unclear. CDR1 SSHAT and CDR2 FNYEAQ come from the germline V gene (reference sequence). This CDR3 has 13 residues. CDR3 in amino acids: CASSLDAPTELFF. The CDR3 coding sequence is TGTGCTAGCAGTCTAGATGCTCCTACCGAGCTGTTTTTT.

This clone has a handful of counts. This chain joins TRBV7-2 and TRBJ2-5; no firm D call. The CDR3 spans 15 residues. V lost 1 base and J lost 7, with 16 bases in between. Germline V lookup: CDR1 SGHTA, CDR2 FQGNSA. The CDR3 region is CASSLDPARWATQYF. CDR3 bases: TGTGCCAGCAGCTTAGACCCAGCCAGGTGGGCGACCCAGTACTTC. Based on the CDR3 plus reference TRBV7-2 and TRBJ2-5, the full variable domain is GAGVSQSPSNKVTEKGKDVELRCDPISGHTALYWYRQSLGQGLEFLIYFQGNSAPDKSGLPSDRFSAERTGGSVSTLTIQRTQQEDSAVYLCASSLDPARWATQYFGPGTRLLVL.

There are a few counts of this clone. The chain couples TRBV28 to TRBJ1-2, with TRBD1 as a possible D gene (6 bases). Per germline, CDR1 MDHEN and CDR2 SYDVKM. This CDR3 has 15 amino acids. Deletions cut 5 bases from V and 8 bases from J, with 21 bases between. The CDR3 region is CASSTSLGQGRGYTF. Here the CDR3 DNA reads TGTGCCAGCAGTACCAGTCTGGGGCAGGGGCGCGGCTACACCTTC.

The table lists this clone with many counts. CDR3 coding DNA: TGCGCCAGCAGCCCCCAGACAGGATTGGGGGAGACCCAGTACTTC. Its protein is CASSPQTGLGETQYF. The chain combines TRBV4-3 with TRBJ2-5; tentative D call: TRBD1 (6 bases). V lost 4 bases, J lost 5 bases, and 17 bases lay in between. This CDR3 spans 15 amino acids. Germline loops: CDR1 LGHNA, CDR2 YSLEER.

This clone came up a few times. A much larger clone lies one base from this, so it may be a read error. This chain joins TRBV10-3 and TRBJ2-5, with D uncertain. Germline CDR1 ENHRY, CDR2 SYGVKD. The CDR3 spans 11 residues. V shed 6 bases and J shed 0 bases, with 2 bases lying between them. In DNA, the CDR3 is TGTGCCATCAGGTACCAAGAGACCCAGTACTTC. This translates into CAIRYQETQYF.

As DNA, the CDR3 is TGTGCCAGCAGACAAGGACAGGGGCTGTTGGAGACCCAGTACTTC. Protein sequence: CASRQGQGLLETQYF. This sequence joins TRBV7-9 and TRBJ2-5, with 9 bases aligning to TRBD1. Germline CDR1 reads SEHNR; CDR2 reads FQNEAQ (reference sequence). V lost 6 bases to trimming and J lost 5 bases; unmatched junction nucleotides: 10. CDR3 length: 15 residues.

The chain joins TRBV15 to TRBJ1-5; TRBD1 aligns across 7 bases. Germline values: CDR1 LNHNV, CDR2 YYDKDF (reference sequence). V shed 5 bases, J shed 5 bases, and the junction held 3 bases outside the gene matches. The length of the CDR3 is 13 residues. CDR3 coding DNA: TGTGCCACCAGCCGACAGGGTGATCAGCCCCAGCATTTT. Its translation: CATSRQGDQPQHF.

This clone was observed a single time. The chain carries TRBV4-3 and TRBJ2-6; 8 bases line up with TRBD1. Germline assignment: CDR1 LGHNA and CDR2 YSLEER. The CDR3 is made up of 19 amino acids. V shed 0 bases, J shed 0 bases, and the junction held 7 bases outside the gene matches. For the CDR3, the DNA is TGCGCCAGCAGCCAAGACAGGGGACAGGCCCACTCTGGGGCCAACGTCCTGACTTTC. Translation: CASSQDRGQAHSGANVLTF.